Listed below are T cell receptor beta chains from one sample, sequenced in a study of prognosis after radiotherapy for stage I lung cancer. TCRdb used MiXCR to reprocess the multiplex PCR reads, holding one entry per CDR3 protein. The sample records more than 9,500 distinct CDR3 sequences, roughly 52% being singletons. The input for sequencing was PBMCs, taken before or after stereotactic body radiation therapy (not recorded which). The receptor source for this set is a donor aged 50 or older with non-small cell lung cancer. The CDR3 runs from the conserved cysteine through the conserved F or W. The D gene is left open where the match is weak. Only part of the rows carry a size: once, few, many, or a class if the clone is expanded.

clone_size	v_call	d_call	j_call	cdr3_aa	cdr3_nt
NA	TRBV24-1	NA	TRBJ2-3	CATSDPAQGTFTDTQYF	TGTGCCACCAGTGATCCAGCGCAGGGGACTTTCACAGATACGCAGTATTTT
NA	TRBV3-1	TRBD2	TRBJ2-1	CASRRETEQFF	TGTGCCAGCAGGCGGGAGACGGAGCAGTTCTTC
NA	TRBV11-3	NA	TRBJ2-7	CASSLLGRVGGEQYF	TGTGCCAGCAGCTTATTGGGAAGGGTAGGTGGCGAGCAGTACTTC
NA	TRBV5-1	TRBD1	TRBJ1-1	CASSITGTGMNTEAFF	TGCGCCAGCAGCATAACCGGGACAGGGATGAACACTGAAGCTTTCTTT
NA	TRBV7-8	TRBD2	TRBJ2-1	CASSSAPGLAGVYNEQFF	TGTGCCAGCAGCTCAGCTCCGGGACTAGCGGGCGTATACAATGAGCAGTTCTTC
NA	TRBV28	NA	TRBJ1-2	CASSLSFGGTSYGYTF	TGTGCCAGCAGTTTATCGTTCGGTGGGACTAGCTATGGCTACACCTTC
NA	TRBV5-1	NA	TRBJ2-2	CASSLAQTAGELFF	TGCGCCAGCAGCCTCGCACAAACGGCCGGGGAGCTGTTTTTT
NA	TRBV7-3	TRBD1	TRBJ2-6	CARWDRGWANVLTF	TGTGCCAGGTGGGACAGGGGCTGGGCCAACGTCCTGACTTTC
medium-sized	TRBV7-6	NA	TRBJ2-7	CASSLGQGTYEQYF	TGTGCCAGCAGCTTAGGCCAGGGAACCTACGAGCAGTACTTC
NA	TRBV10-3	NA	TRBJ2-3	CAISSGAGGDTQYF	TGTGCCATCAGCTCAGGGGCCGGGGGAGATACGCAGTATTTT
medium-sized	TRBV20-1	TRBD2	TRBJ2-1	CSASATSGSSNGEFF	TGCAGTGCTAGCGCGACTAGCGGGAGCTCCAACGGGGAGTTCTTC
many	TRBV7-7	TRBD2	TRBJ2-5	CASSRTSGRARETQYF	TGTGCTAGCAGCCGGACTAGCGGGAGGGCCAGGGAGACCCAGTACTTC
NA	TRBV7-3	NA	TRBJ2-1	CASSLYPWVGNEQFF	TGTGCCAGCAGCTTATATCCTTGGGTCGGTAATGAGCAGTTCTTC
once	TRBV20-1	NA	TRBJ2-5	CSARGDLGETQYF	TGCAGTGCTAGAGGGGATTTGGGGGAGACCCAGTACTTC
many	TRBV18	TRBD2	TRBJ2-1	CASEKGTIDNEQFF	TGTGCCAGCGAAAAGGGGACTATCGACAATGAGCAGTTCTTC
medium-sized	TRBV19	NA	TRBJ2-1	CASSASLYNEQFF	TGTGCCAGTAGCGCTAGCCTTTACAATGAGCAGTTCTTC
medium-sized	TRBV7-3	TRBD1	TRBJ1-1	CASSRGGANTEAFF	TGTGCCAGCAGCCGAGGGGGCGCGAACACTGAAGCTTTCTTT
once	TRBV27	TRBD1	TRBJ1-6	CASSETGTSPLHF	TGTGCCAGCAGTGAGACAGGGACTTCACCCCTCCACTTT